This section outlines one TCR beta chain sequence together with its context. Its antigen is currently unknown. The sample belongs to a study of OX40 agonist ivuxolimab in advanced cancers. Study context: Six ivuxolimab dose levels, 0.01 to 10 mg/kg, were given intravenously every 2 weeks.

TCRdb's copy holds only in-frame clones and misses some; the assay was immunoSEQ multiplex PCR. The sample shows 65,000 to 95,000 clones, 90% to 95% of them seen only once. General study findings and limits: CD4+ and CD8+ blood T cells expanded clonally by week 6 at 0.1 to 3.0 mg/kg. CD8+ T cells averaged more expanded clones than CD4+.

V trimming: 4 bases; J trimming: 0 bases; junction bases outside the gene matches: 12. The CDR3 has 18 residues. Germline V gene lookup returns CDR1 MNHEY and CDR2 SMNVEV (reference sequence). The sequence was collected from an adult with an advanced solid tumor such as melanoma, head and neck, liver or kidney cancer. The material was CD4+ or CD8+ T cells sorted from blood, obtained in a trial of the OX40 agonist ivuxolimab. The gene calls are TRBV27 and TRBJ1-5; TRBD1 aligns across 7 bases. CDR3: CASSSRGGGRYSNQPQHF. The CDR3 nucleotides read TGTGCCAGCAGTTCCCGGGGAGGGGGCCGGTATAGCAATCAGCCCCAGCATTTT.